Listed here are 26 T cell receptor beta chains from one sample, sequenced in a study of T cell responses to AZD1222 COVID-19 vaccine. The table came from immunoSEQ multiplex PCR; TCRdb's copy has only in-frame clones and leaves some out. Among more than 150,000 clones listed, over 90% were seen once. The specimen was peripheral blood, collected 28 days after the second AZD1222 dose. The receptors stem from an adult who received the AZD1222 COVID-19 vaccine.

The genes are TRBV28 and TRBJ2-1, with D perhaps TRBD1 (5 bases). This CDR3 is 12 amino acids long. CDR1 and CDR2 (germline): MDHEN, SYDVKM. V lost 7 bases and J lost 8, with 12 bases in between. In nucleotides, the CDR3 is TGTGCCAGCACGGAAAGGGGCTATGAGCAGTTCTTC. Amino acids: CASTERGYEQFF.

This clone was observed a single time. The chain uses TRBV12-3 or TRBV12-4 and TRBJ1-1; D remains ambiguous. V lost 3 bases to trimming and J lost 3 bases, with 8 bases between them. The CDR3 is made up of 13 amino acids. In nucleotides, the CDR3 is TGTGCCAGCAGTTTCCGGGGATACACTGAAGCTTTCTTT. This gives the protein CASSFRGYTEAFF.

The gene calls are TRBV4-2 and TRBJ2-3; D remains unclear. From germline, CDR1 is LGHNA and CDR2 YNFKEQ. The length of the CDR3 is 13 residues. The V gene lost 0 bases and the J gene lost 12 bases, with 13 bases spanning the gap. The DNA for the CDR3 is TGTGCCAGCAGCCAAGATTTAGGGCGTATCCAGTATTTT. It specifies CASSQDLGRIQYF.

The genes are TRBV5-6 and TRBJ1-2; no reliable D call. This CDR3 region has 17 residues. With 0 bases removed from V and 2 bases from J, the gap between germline ends came to 17 bases. CDR1 is SGHDT, CDR2 YYEEEE, per germline. In DNA, the CDR3 is TGTGCCAGCAGCTTGGACGGTTCGGGTACGAGAAACTATGGCTACACCTTC. Amino acid sequence: CASSLDGSGTRNYGYTF.

The chain is built from TRBV6-6 and TRBJ2-3; D unclear. Germline lookup yields CDR1 MNHNY and CDR2 SVGAGI (reference sequence). V lost 5 bases to trimming and J lost 6 bases, with 9 bases between them. The CDR3 sequence is 12 residues long. The chain's CDR3 is CASSPGVDTQYF. As DNA, the CDR3 is TGTGCCAGCAGTCCTGGAGTGGATACGCAGTATTTT.

The chain joins TRBV27 to TRBJ2-1; possibly TRBD2 for D (7 bases). Germline V gene sequence: CDR1 MNHEY, CDR2 SMNVEV (reference sequence). V lost 5 bases to trimming and J lost 9 bases, with 20 bases between them. This CDR3 region has 15 residues. The CDR3 DNA reads TGTGCCAGCAGTCCAGGCTGGGTCGGGGGGCGTGAGCAGTTCTTC. Translation gives CASSPGWVGGREQFF.

The chain joins TRBV23-1 to TRBJ1-5; D call uncertain. TRBV23-1 is annotated as an ORF whose role is uncertain. There are 15 residues in the CDR3. The V and J ends lost 4 bases and 2 bases respectively, with 12 bases between them. The CDR3 loop reads CASSLGSGGNQPQHF. The CDR3 DNA reads TGCGCCAGCAGTCTGGGGTCTGGGGGCAATCAGCCCCAGCATTTT.

The chain recombines TRBV5-1 with TRBJ2-7, with 10 positions matching TRBD2. The CDR3 sequence is 14 residues long. The V gene's germline CDR1 is SGHRS and CDR2 YFSETQ. V shed 6 bases, J shed 3 bases, and the junction held 6 bases outside the gene matches. CDR3 protein: CASTAGLANYEQYF. The CDR3 DNA sequence: TGCGCCAGCACCGCGGGACTAGCGAACTACGAGCAGTACTTC. The whole variable domain, filled in from reference TRBV5-1 and TRBJ2-7, reads KAGVTQTPRYLIKTRGQQVTLSCSPISGHRSVSWYQQTPGQGLQFLFEYFSETQRNKGNFPGRFSGRQFSNSRSEMNVSTLELGDSALYLCASTAGLANYEQYFGPGTRLTVT.

The chain combines TRBV30 with TRBJ2-1; D perhaps matches TRBD2 (6 bases). Germline V gene sequence: CDR1 GTSNPN, CDR2 SVGIG (reference sequence). V lost 4 bases and J lost 4, with 20 bases in between. The CDR3 totals 16 residues. The CDR3 nucleotides read TGTGCCTGGAAACCCCGAGGTAGCGGAGATTACAATGAGCAGTTCTTC. It encodes CAWKPRGSGDYNEQFF. Full variable domain (remainder filled in from reference TRBV30 and TRBJ2-1): SQTIHQWPATLVQPVGSPLSLECTVEGTSNPNLYWYRQAAGRGLQLLFYSVGIGQISSEVPQNLSASRPQDRQFILSSKKLLLSDSGFYLCAWKPRGSGDYNEQFFGPGTRLTVL.

CDR3 sequence: CASSLGWQSNEQFF. The CDR3 DNA follows: TGTGCCAGCAGCTTAGGATGGCAGAGCAATGAGCAGTTCTTC. The chain carries TRBV7-2 and TRBJ2-1; D gene uncertain. This CDR3 is built from 14 residues. Per the germline V gene, CDR1 is SGHTA and CDR2 is FQGNSA. V gave up 1 base and J gave up 6 bases, with 10 bases separating them.

The genes are TRBV25-1 and TRBJ1-6; D is possibly TRBD1 (5 bases). The length of the CDR3 is 13 residues. V was cut by 8 bases and J by 7 bases, with 12 bases left in between. The germline gives CDR1 MGHDK, CDR2 SYGVNS. The CDR3 sequence: CASGGWGNSPLHF. DNA for the CDR3: TGTGCCAGCGGGGGGTGGGGGAATTCACCCCTCCACTTT.

The chain couples TRBV10-3 to TRBJ2-3, with TRBD2 matching over 13 bases. This CDR3 contains 18 residues. V was clipped by 5 bases and J by 2 bases; unmatched bases: 10. From germline, CDR1 is ENHRY and CDR2 SYGVKD. The CDR3 region is CAISFTSGGASSTDTQYF. DNA for the CDR3: TGTGCCATCAGTTTCACTAGCGGGGGGGCATCATCCACAGATACGCAGTATTTT.

The rearrangement joins TRBV4-2 to TRBJ2-3, with D tentatively TRBD2 (6 bases). Germline lookup yields CDR1 LGHNA and CDR2 YNFKEQ. Trimming took off 5 bases at V and 1 base at J, with 28 bases between the two ends. The CDR3 sequence is 20 residues long. For the CDR3, the DNA is TGTGCCAGCAGCTCCTACAGGTGGGGCTATCCGGGAGCCGGCACAGATACGCAGTATTTT. Translated, it gives CASSSYRWGYPGAGTDTQYF.

The chain links TRBV5-1 to TRBJ2-2; no definite D call. Per germline, CDR1 SGHRS and CDR2 YFSETQ. The CDR3 is 15 amino acids. Trimming removed 0 bases from V and 0 bases from J, with 6 bases in between. The CDR3 DNA sequence: TGCGCCAGCAGCTTGGGACGGTCGAACACCGGGGAGCTGTTTTTT. Its protein product is CASSLGRSNTGELFF.

The table lists this clone with a count of one. The rearrangement links TRBV4-2 to TRBJ2-5; D may be TRBD1 or TRBD2 (5 bases each). Trimming pared 0 bases from V and 4 bases from J, leaving 6 bases between. Germline assignment: CDR1 LGHNA and CDR2 YNFKEQ. CDR3 length: 13 amino acids. CDR3 DNA sequence: TGTGCCAGCAGCCAAGATGGGGGAGAGACCCAGTACTTC. Its protein product is CASSQDGGETQYF.

This chain links TRBV12-3 or TRBV12-4 with TRBJ1-1, with TRBD1 matching over 7 bases. The ends lost 6 bases at V and 1 base at J; junction bases unmatched: 2. The CDR3 loop spans 13 amino acids. The CDR3 reads CASRRTGNTEAFF. CDR3 bases: TGTGCCAGCAGGAGGACAGGGAACACTGAAGCTTTCTTT.

The chain has TRBV4-2 and TRBJ2-2; D gene ambiguous. The CDR3 sequence is 17 residues long. Trimming removed 3 bases at V and 2 bases at J, with 16 bases between. Per the germline V gene, CDR1 is LGHNA and CDR2 is YNFKEQ. The CDR3 DNA is TGTGCCAGCAGCCAGAAAAGGTCGAATCTAAACACCGGGGAGCTGTTTTTT. Translation gives CASSQKRSNLNTGELFF.

The chain uses TRBV5-1 and TRBJ1-4; D perhaps matches TRBD1 (6 bases). V lost 0 bases and J lost 8, with 17 bases in between. The CDR3 is made up of 16 amino acids. The V gene's germline CDR1 is SGHRS and CDR2 YFSETQ. This CDR3 is CASSLAAGAADEKLFF. DNA for the CDR3: TGCGCCAGCAGCTTGGCCGCAGGGGCAGCAGACGAAAAACTGTTTTTT.

This clone came up once. J is TRBJ2-2 and V is TRBV7-9; either TRBD1 or TRBD2 may supply D (5 bases each). V was cut by 8 bases and J by 4 bases, with 17 bases left in between. CDR3 length: 15 amino acids. Germline V gene lookup returns CDR1 SEHNR and CDR2 FQNEAQ (reference sequence). The CDR3 nucleotides are TGTGCCAGCGAGGGGCCCCAAGGGTCCACCGGGGAGCTGTTTTTT. Translation gives CASEGPQGSTGELFF.

The genes are TRBV3-1 (or the pseudogene TRBV3-2) and TRBJ1-6; possible D gene TRBD1, 5 bases. In germline, CDR1 is LGHDT, CDR2 YNNKEL (reference sequence). V lost 3 bases and J lost 7, with 10 bases in between. The CDR3 has 14 residues. As DNA, the CDR3 is TGTGCCAGCAGCCACGGGACGGGAAATTCACCCCTCCACTTT. This sequence encodes CASSHGTGNSPLHF.

The V and J genes are TRBV19 and TRBJ2-7, with TRBD1 identical over 11 bases. This CDR3 is 12 amino acids long. Germline lookup yields CDR1 LNHDA and CDR2 SQIVND (reference sequence). With V trimmed by 9 bases and J by 4 bases, 2 bases remained unmatched. Here the CDR3 DNA reads TGTGCCAGCGGACAGGGGGCTTACGAGCAGTACTTC. Its translation is CASGQGAYEQYF.

The J gene is TRBJ1-2, the V gene TRBV25-1; D call uncertain. Germline CDR1 is MGHDK and CDR2 is SYGVNS. The V and J ends lost 2 bases and 6 bases respectively, with 13 bases between them. This CDR3 contains 14 residues. CDR3 DNA sequence: TGTGCCAGCAGTGAACCCCGTGGCAGTCATGGCTACACCTTC. As protein: CASSEPRGSHGYTF.

V and J are TRBV19 and TRBJ2-7; 8 bases map to TRBD1. Germline CDR1 LNHDA, CDR2 SQIVND (reference sequence). This CDR3 is 16 amino acids long. Trimming at V came to 5 bases and at J to 2 bases, leaving 11 bases not matched to a gene. CDR3 loop: CASSANRGSTTYEQYF. The CDR3 DNA follows: TGTGCCAGTAGTGCGAACAGGGGGAGTACCACCTACGAGCAGTACTTC.

This chain uses TRBV5-1 with TRBJ2-5; D unclear. Trimming removed 4 bases from V and 5 bases from J, with 6 bases in between. The germline V gene encodes CDR1 SGHRS and CDR2 YFSETQ. The length of the CDR3 is 11 residues. CDR3 residues: CASSARETQYF. The CDR3 nucleotides are TGCGCCAGCAGCGCACGGGAGACCCAGTACTTC.

The chain links TRBV9 to TRBJ2-3; D is possibly TRBD1 or TRBD2 (5 bases each). The CDR3 runs to 15 residues. Trimming stripped 2 bases from V and 5 bases from J, with 15 bases between. Germline V CDR1 and CDR2: SGDLS, YYNGEE. Written as DNA, the CDR3 is TGTGCCAGCAGCGTGGGTCGTGGGGCGGGAGATACGCAGTATTTT. Translated: CASSVGRGAGDTQYF. The complete variable domain, with remaining parts taken from reference TRBV9 and TRBJ2-3, reads DSGVTQTPKHLITATGQRVTLRCSPRSGDLSVYWYQQSLDQGLQFLIQYYNGEERAKGNILERFSAQQFPDLHSELNLSSLELGDSALYFCASSVGRGAGDTQYFGPGTRLTVL.

The chain combines TRBV29-1 with TRBJ2-7; TRBD1 matches at 10 bases. CDR1 and CDR2 from the germline V gene are SQVTM and ANQGSEA. The trim removed 7 bases at V and 3 bases at J, leaving 6 bases unmatched. The CDR3 is made up of 13 amino acids. The CDR3 DNA is TGCAGCGCGTCGGACAGGGGGATCTACGAGCAGTACTTC. Translation gives CSASDRGIYEQYF.